The next 26 T cell receptor beta chains were all read from a single sample in a study of T cell responses to AZD1222 COVID-19 vaccine. Produced via immunoSEQ multiplex PCR; TCRdb's table is partial and in-frame only. The data hold 100,000 to 150,000 clones, with roughly nine tenths observed a single time. This specimen was peripheral blood, taken on day 0 of AZD1222 vaccination. Source of these receptors: an adult in good health.

CDR3 in DNA: TGTGCCAGCAGGGGGACAGCAACTAATGAAAAACTGTTTTTT. This encodes CASRGTATNEKLFF. This chain links TRBV27 with TRBJ1-4, with TRBD1 matching 7 bases. Germline loops: CDR1 MNHEY, CDR2 SMNVEV (reference sequence). The CDR3 totals 14 residues. With V trimmed by 6 bases and J by 0 bases, 1 base remained unmatched.

V and J are TRBV19 and TRBJ2-1, with 7 bases fitting TRBD2. Per germline, CDR1 LNHDA and CDR2 SQIVND (reference sequence). CDR3 length: 12 amino acids. V gave up 1 base and J gave up 12 bases; unmatched junction bases: 3. The CDR3 loop is CASSIGSGGQFF. In DNA form, the CDR3 reads TGTGCCAGTAGTATAGGGTCGGGGGGGCAGTTCTTC. The complete variable domain, with remaining parts taken from reference TRBV19 and TRBJ2-1, reads DGGITQSPKYLFRKEGQNVTLSCEQNLNHDAMYWYRQDPGQGLRLIYYSQIVNDFQKGDIAEGYSVSREKKESFPLTVTSAQKNPTAFYLCASSIGSGGQFFGPGTRLTVL.

The CDR3: CASSLFSLATEAFF. CDR3 coding DNA: TGTGCCAGCAGTTTGTTTTCCCTAGCCACTGAAGCTTTCTTT. The V gene is TRBV28, the J gene TRBJ1-1; D remains unclear. Germline loops: CDR1 MDHEN, CDR2 SYDVKM. Trimming shortened V by 3 bases and J by 4 bases, and 12 bases separated the two germline ends. This CDR3 region has 14 residues.

For the CDR3, the DNA is TGTGCCAGCAGACCCGGGACTAGCGGGGGGAAGCAGTTCTTC. It encodes CASRPGTSGGKQFF. The chain joins TRBV5-4 to TRBJ2-1; 15 nucleotides line up with TRBD2. V shed 5 bases, J shed 11 bases, and the junction held 5 bases outside the gene matches. Germline values: CDR1 SGHNT, CDR2 YYREEE (reference sequence). This CDR3 has 14 residues.

The gene calls are TRBV7-2 and TRBJ2-1, with D possibly matching TRBD2 (6 bases). The germline V gene encodes CDR1 SGHTA and CDR2 FQGNSA. The CDR3 totals 15 residues. V gave up 6 bases and J gave up 4 bases, with 16 bases separating them. The CDR3: CASRPPGLLYNEQFF. The CDR3 bases are TGTGCCAGCAGGCCGCCGGGACTTCTTTACAATGAGCAGTTCTTC. Using reference TRBV7-2 and TRBJ2-1 for the parts outside the CDR3, the full variable domain is GAGVSQSPSNKVTEKGKDVELRCDPISGHTALYWYRQSLGQGLEFLIYFQGNSAPDKSGLPSDRFSAERTGGSVSTLTIQRTQQEDSAVYLCASRPPGLLYNEQFFGPGTRLTVL.

The rearrangement uses TRBV6-2 or TRBV6-3 and TRBJ1-6; D call uncertain. This CDR3 is 15 amino acids long. V was pared by 1 base and J by 7 bases, with 11 bases between. Germline V gives CDR1 MNHEY, CDR2 SVGEGT. The CDR3 bases are TGTGCCAGCAGTTACTTTCGACTGAACAATTCACCCCTCCACTTT. As protein: CASSYFRLNNSPLHF.

The CDR3 loop reads CASSIRLSGIYEQYF. Written as DNA, the CDR3 is TGTGCCAGTAGTATTCGTTTAAGCGGTATCTACGAGCAGTACTTC. The chain uses TRBV19 and TRBJ2-7; D perhaps matches TRBD2 (5 bases). The length of the CDR3 is 15 residues. CDR1 is LNHDA and CDR2 is SQIVND in the germline V gene (reference sequence). The V end was cut by 3 bases, the J end by 3 bases, with 15 bases between. Full variable domain (outside the CDR3, taken from reference TRBV19 and TRBJ2-7): DGGITQSPKYLFRKEGQNVTLSCEQNLNHDAMYWYRQDPGQGLRLIYYSQIVNDFQKGDIAEGYSVSREKKESFPLTVTSAQKNPTAFYLCASSIRLSGIYEQYFGPGTRLTVT.

This chain connects TRBV11-2 to TRBJ1-4; a weak D match, TRBD1 (5 bases). The ends were cut back, 3 bases at V and 3 bases at J, with 17 bases in the middle. This CDR3 comprises 17 residues. The germline CDR1 and CDR2 sequences are SGHAT and FQNNGV. The CDR3 region is CASSFRGGDYSNEKLFF. CDR3 sequence (DNA): TGTGCCAGCAGCTTCCGTGGGGGGGACTATTCTAATGAAAAACTGTTTTTT.

This clone was counted a few times. This chain connects TRBV21-1 to TRBJ1-4. TRBV21-1 is labeled a pseudogene. The CDR3 is made up of 15 amino acids. CDR3 protein: CASSLRTAGGEKLFF. CDR3 in DNA: TGTGCCAGCAGCTTAAGGACTGCGGGGGGCGAAAAACTGTTTTTT.

The gene calls are TRBV5-1 and TRBJ1-4; D is undetermined. The CDR3 is 15 amino acids. V was cut by 0 bases and J by 3 bases, with 9 bases left in between. Germline CDR1 reads SGHRS; CDR2 reads YFSETQ. CDR3 DNA: TGCGCCAGCAGCTTGGAGGCAGGCTCTAATGAAAAACTGTTTTTT. This encodes CASSLEAGSNEKLFF.

The genes are TRBV3-1 (or the pseudogene TRBV3-2) and TRBJ1-1; 7 bases fit TRBD1. Germline V gene lookup returns CDR1 LGHDT and CDR2 YNNKEL (reference sequence). The V and J ends lost 4 bases and 4 bases, in that order; junction bases with no gene match: 12. The CDR3 is made up of 16 amino acids. This CDR3 is CASSPRTGAEFTEAFF. The CDR3 DNA follows: TGTGCCAGCAGCCCCCGGACAGGCGCTGAGTTCACTGAAGCTTTCTTT.

The chain recombines TRBV18 with TRBJ2-1; D is undetermined. V shed 3 bases and J shed 2 bases, with 8 bases lying between them. Germline V lookup: CDR1 KGHSH, CDR2 LQKENI. This CDR3 spans 14 amino acids. Here the CDR3 reads CASSPPGTYNEQFF. The DNA of the CDR3 is TGTGCCAGCTCACCCCCTGGGACCTACAATGAGCAGTTCTTC.

The chain combines TRBV19 with TRBJ2-7, with D possibly called TRBD1 or TRBD2 (5 bases each). This CDR3 is 16 amino acids long. The germline gives CDR1 LNHDA, CDR2 SQIVND (reference sequence). V lost 1 base, J lost 4 bases, and 17 bases lay in between. The CDR3 protein is CASSIVSGTGRYEQYF. CDR3 nucleotides: TGTGCCAGTAGTATAGTATCCGGGACGGGGCGATACGAGCAGTACTTC.

The chain's CDR3 is CASSSWGGVDIQYF. The CDR3 coding sequence is TGTGCCAGCAGTAGCTGGGGGGGAGTGGACATTCAGTACTTC. V usage is TRBV6-5 and J usage is TRBJ2-4; 7 positions match TRBD2. Germline CDR1 reads MNHEY; CDR2 reads SVGAGI. CDR3 length: 14 amino acids. The V and J ends lost 5 bases and 8 bases, in that order; junction bases with no gene match: 9.

The chain employs TRBV6-5 and TRBJ1-2; D possibly corresponds to TRBD1 (6 bases). Germline assignment: CDR1 MNHEY and CDR2 SVGAGI. The CDR3 runs 14 residues. Trimming removed 6 bases from V and 3 bases from J, with 14 bases in between. The CDR3 bases are TGTGCCAGCAGCCCAGGGGAGCCTTACTATGGCTACACCTTC. Amino acids: CASSPGEPYYGYTF.

This chain's CDR3 is CASSSLAGAPDTQYF. The CDR3 DNA follows: TGCGCCAGCAGCTCGCTAGCGGGAGCCCCAGATACGCAGTATTTT. The J gene is TRBJ2-3, the V gene TRBV5-1; 10 bases match TRBD2. This CDR3 spans 15 amino acids. Germline V gene data show CDR1 as SGHRS and CDR2 as YFSETQ. The V and J ends lost 3 bases and 4 bases, in that order; junction bases with no gene match: 5.

The chain couples TRBV7-2 to TRBJ1-1, with a possible D match to TRBD1 (5 bases). Deletions cut 8 bases from V and 2 bases from J, with 15 bases between. CDR3 length: 14 amino acids. Germline-derived CDR1 and CDR2 are SGHTA and FQGNSA. The CDR3 region has the DNA TGTGCCAGCTCATCTGCAGGGAGCAACACTGAAGCTTTCTTT. Residues: CASSSAGSNTEAFF.

V and J are TRBV6-1 and TRBJ2-4; 11 bases are a match to TRBD2. The CDR3 totals 17 residues. Germline CDR1 reads MNHNS; CDR2 reads SASEGT. Trimming cost V 4 bases and J 0 bases; bases outside gene matches: 5. Written as DNA, the CDR3 is TGTGCCAGCAGTGGCCTAGCGGGGGGCATAGCCAAAAACATTCAGTACTTC. As protein: CASSGLAGGIAKNIQYF.

The rearrangement uses TRBV9 and TRBJ2-1; maybe TRBD2 (5 bases). Germline values: CDR1 SGDLS, CDR2 YYNGEE. The CDR3 runs to 15 residues. The germline V and J ends were trimmed by 4 bases and 0 bases, with 11 bases remaining between them. CDR3 protein: CASSPPGGSYNEQFF. In DNA form, the CDR3 reads TGTGCCAGCAGCCCGCCAGGAGGCTCCTACAATGAGCAGTTCTTC.

In this sample, this clone turned up once. V usage is TRBV12-5 and J usage is TRBJ1-4; tentatively, D is TRBD1 (5 bases). There are 16 residues in the CDR3. CDR1 is LGHNT, CDR2 FRNRAP, per germline. The V and J ends lost 6 bases and 3 bases respectively, with 17 bases between them. DNA of the CDR3: TGTGCTAGTGGCCCCCCAGACAGTGGCCCTAATGAAAAACTGTTTTTT. This sequence encodes CASGPPDSGPNEKLFF.

The gene calls are TRBV12-1 and TRBJ2-5; TRBD2 reflects the table's D call only, with no check against the DNA. TRBV12-1 is classified as a pseudogene. This CDR3 comprises 16 residues. The CDR3 reads CASSPRAGGVQETQYF. In DNA, the CDR3 is TGTGCCAGCAGCCCCCGGGCGGGGGGGGTGCAAGAGACCCAGTACTTC.

The rearrangement links TRBV12-2 to TRBJ1-2. TRBV12-2 is a pseudogene. The CDR3 loop spans 16 amino acids. Here the CDR3 reads CASRPGRHRANYGYTF. DNA of the CDR3: TGTGCAAGTCGCCCAGGCCGGCACCGGGCTAACTATGGCTACACCTTC.

J is TRBJ1-4 and V is TRBV5-1; 7 positions agree with TRBD1. Germline CDR1 is SGHRS and CDR2 is YFSETQ. V shed 3 bases and J 3 bases; nucleotides not matched to a gene: 8. The CDR3 has 16 residues. The CDR3 loop is CASSSPAGTANEKLFF. DNA of the CDR3: TGCGCCAGCAGCTCTCCGGCCGGGACAGCTAATGAAAAACTGTTTTTT.

V usage is TRBV4-3 and J usage is TRBJ1-5; a possible D gene is TRBD1 (5 bases). This CDR3 contains 18 residues. The V gene's germline CDR1 is LGHNA and CDR2 YSLEER. V gave up 0 bases and J gave up 3 bases, with 18 bases separating them. The CDR3 sequence: CASSQDPPPGGNNQPQHF. The CDR3 DNA reads TGCGCCAGCAGCCAAGATCCCCCTCCCGGGGGGAACAATCAGCCCCAGCATTTT.

The CDR3 coding sequence is TGCGCCAGCAGCCAAGCCTTCCGGGACTGGGACGGGGAGCTGTTTTTT. Translating it yields CASSQAFRDWDGELFF. The J gene is TRBJ2-2, the V gene TRBV4-1; possibly TRBD2 for D (6 bases). The CDR3 is made up of 16 amino acids. CDR1 MGHRA and CDR2 YSYEKL come from the germline V gene. Trimming shortened V by 1 base and J by 7 bases, and 16 bases separated the two germline ends.

The chain combines TRBV6-4 with TRBJ2-2; D is unclear. The CDR3 totals 13 residues. Germline CDR1 MRHNA, CDR2 SNTAGT. The V end was cut by 2 bases, the J end by 6 bases, with 7 bases between. The DNA of the CDR3 is TGTGCCAGCAGTGACCGGATCGCCGGGGAGCTGTTTTTT. Translated: CASSDRIAGELFF.